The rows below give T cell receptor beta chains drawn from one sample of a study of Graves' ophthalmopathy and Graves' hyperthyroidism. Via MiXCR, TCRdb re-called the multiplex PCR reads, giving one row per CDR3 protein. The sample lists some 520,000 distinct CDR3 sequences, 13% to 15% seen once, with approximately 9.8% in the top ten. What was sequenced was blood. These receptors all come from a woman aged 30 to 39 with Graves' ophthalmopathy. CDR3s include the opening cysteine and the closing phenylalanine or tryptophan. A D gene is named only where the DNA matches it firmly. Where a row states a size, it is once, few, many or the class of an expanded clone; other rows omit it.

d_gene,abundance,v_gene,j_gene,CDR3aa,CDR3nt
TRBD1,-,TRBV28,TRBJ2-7,CAIRLGQGFYEQYF,TGTGCCATCAGGTTGGGACAGGGGTTCTACGAGCAGTACTTC
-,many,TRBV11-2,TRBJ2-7,CASSTPRGLAGYEQYF,TGTGCCAGCTCAACCCCGAGGGGGCTAGCGGGCTACGAGCAGTACTTC
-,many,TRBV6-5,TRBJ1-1,CASSYPRDARMNTEAFF,TGTGCCAGCAGTTACCCCCGGGATGCAAGAATGAACACTGAAGCTTTCTTT
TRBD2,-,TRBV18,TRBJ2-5,CASSPALAGGPNQETQYF,TGTGCCAGCTCACCGGCATTAGCGGGGGGGCCGAATCAAGAGACCCAGTACTTC
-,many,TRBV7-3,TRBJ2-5,CASSPSPLDGGRETQYF,TGTGCCAGCAGCCCCAGCCCCCTAGATGGGGGTAGAGAGACCCAGTACTTC
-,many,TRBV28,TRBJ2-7,CASSLQWSSYEQYF,TGTGCCAGCAGTTTACAGTGGAGCTCCTACGAGCAGTACTTC
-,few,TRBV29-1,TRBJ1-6,CSVRHNYNSPLHF,TGCAGCGTCCGACATAATTATAATTCACCCCTCCACTTT
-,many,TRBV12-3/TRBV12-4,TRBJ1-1,CASNGDWNTEAFF,TGTGCCAGCAATGGTGACTGGAACACTGAAGCTTTCTTT
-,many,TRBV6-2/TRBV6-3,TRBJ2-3,CASSYPKIQASDTQYF,TGTGCCAGCAGTTACCCGAAGATACAGGCGTCAGATACGCAGTATTTT
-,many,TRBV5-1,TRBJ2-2,CASSPDHTGELFF,TGCGCCAGCAGCCCTGACCATACCGGGGAGCTGTTTTTT
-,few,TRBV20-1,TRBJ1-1,CSARKGGRVTEAFF,TGCAGTGCTAGGAAGGGGGGTCGAGTCACTGAAGCTTTCTTT
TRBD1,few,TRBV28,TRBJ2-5,CASSPGQGVETQYF,TGTGCCAGCAGCCCGGGACAGGGGGTCGAGACCCAGTACTTC
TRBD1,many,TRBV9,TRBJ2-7,CASSPRRDSYFYEQYF,TGTGCCAGCAGCCCTAGACGGGACAGTTATTTCTACGAGCAGTACTTC
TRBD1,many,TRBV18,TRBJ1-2,CASSPAGTGIPYGYTF,TGTGCCAGCTCACCGGCCGGGACAGGAATACCGTATGGCTACACCTTC
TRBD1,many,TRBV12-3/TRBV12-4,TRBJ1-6,CASRPGTDNSPLHF,TGTGCCAGCAGACCCGGGACAGATAATTCACCCCTCCACTTT
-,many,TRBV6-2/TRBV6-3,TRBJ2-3,CASGRNMGDTQYF,TGTGCCAGCGGACGTAACATGGGAGATACGCAGTATTTT
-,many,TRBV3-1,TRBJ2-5,CASSPRFSETQYF,TGTGCCAGCAGCCCCCGCTTTTCAGAGACCCAGTACTTC
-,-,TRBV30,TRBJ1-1,CAWSVSGWTEAFF,TGTGCCTGGAGTGTGTCTGGGTGGACTGAAGCTTTCTTT
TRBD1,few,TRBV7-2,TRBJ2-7,CASTADRGSYEQYF,TGTGCCAGCACCGCGGACAGGGGCTCCTACGAGCAGTACTTC
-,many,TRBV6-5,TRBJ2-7,CASKSARAYSSYEQYF,TGTGCCAGCAAGTCTGCCCGGGCATACTCCTCCTACGAGCAGTACTTC
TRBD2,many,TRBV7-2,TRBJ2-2,CASSPIAGVTGELFF,TGTGCCAGCAGCCCAATAGCGGGAGTCACCGGGGAGCTGTTTTTT
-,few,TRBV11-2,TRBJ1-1,CASSLVDENTEAFF,TGTGCCAGCAGCTTAGTTGACGAGAACACTGAAGCTTTCTTT
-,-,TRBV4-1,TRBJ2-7,CASSQGPGRIFSF,TGCGCCAGCAGCCAAGGACCAGGACGGATCTTCAGCTTC
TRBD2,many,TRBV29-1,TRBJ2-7,CSVSGTSGRAPLEQYF,TGCAGCGTCTCGGGGACTAGCGGGAGGGCGCCCCTGGAGCAGTACTTC
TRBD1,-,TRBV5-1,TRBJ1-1,CASSWGQGQVNTEAFF,TGCGCCAGCAGCTGGGGACAGGGCCAAGTGAACACTGAAGCTTTCTTT
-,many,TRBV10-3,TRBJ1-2,CAISDRRGGYGYTF,TGTGCCATCAGTGATCGCAGGGGAGGATATGGCTACACCTTC
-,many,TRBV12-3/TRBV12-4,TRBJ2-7,CASSLGQGSHEQYF,TGTGCCAGCAGTTTAGGGCAGGGGTCCCACGAGCAGTACTTC
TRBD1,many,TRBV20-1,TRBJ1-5,CSARDGSGGPIYSNQPQHF,TGCAGCGCTAGAGATGGCTCAGGGGGCCCCATTTATAGCAATCAGCCCCAGCATTTT
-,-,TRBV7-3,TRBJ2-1,CASSLTSFGGEQFF,TGTGCCAGCAGCTTAACTTCTTTCGGGGGTGAGCAGTTCTTC
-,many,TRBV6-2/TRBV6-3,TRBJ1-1,CASSLKEQGKTQMNTEAFF,TGTGCCAGCAGCCTTAAGGAGCAGGGCAAGACCCAGATGAACACTGAAGCTTTCTTT
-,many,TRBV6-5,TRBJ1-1,CASSYRDRPLRNTEAFF,TGTGCCAGCAGTTACCGTGACAGGCCTCTACGGAACACTGAAGCTTTCTTT
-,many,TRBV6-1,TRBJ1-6,CASSQGTGRSYNSPLHF,TGTGCCAGCAGTCAAGGGACTGGCCGCTCCTATAATTCACCCCTCCACTTT
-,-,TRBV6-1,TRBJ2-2,CASSVTENSGDLFF,TGTGCCAGCAGTGTCACGGAAAACTCCGGGGATCTGTTTTTT
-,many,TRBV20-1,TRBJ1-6,CSASGGNNSPLHF,TGCAGTGCTAGTGGAGGGAACAATTCACCCCTCCACTTT
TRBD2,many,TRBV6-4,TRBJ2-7,CASSRTSGTSGMYEQYF,TGTGCCAGCAGCCGTACCTCCGGGACTAGCGGGATGTACGAGCAGTACTTC
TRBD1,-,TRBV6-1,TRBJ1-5,CASTLTGVGQPQHF,TGTGCCAGCACCCTGACAGGGGTGGGTCAGCCCCAGCATTTT
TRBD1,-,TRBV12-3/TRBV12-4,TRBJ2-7,CASSDPSGQFTYEQYF,TGTGCCAGCAGTGATCCTTCGGGACAGTTCACGTACGAGCAGTACTTC
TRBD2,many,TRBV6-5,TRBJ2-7,CASSSVSGSLYEQYF,TGTGCCAGCAGTTCCGTTAGCGGGAGTTTGTACGAGCAGTACTTC
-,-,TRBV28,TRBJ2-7,CASSLGQGGYELYF,TGTGCCAGCAGTTTAGGCCAGGGGGGGTACGAGCTGTACTTC
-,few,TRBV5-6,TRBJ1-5,CASSFNGENQPQHF,TGTGCCAGCAGCTTCAACGGGGAAAATCAGCCCCAGCATTTT
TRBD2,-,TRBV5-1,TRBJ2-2,CASSFIIAGVLRNTGELFF,TGCGCCAGCAGCTTCATAATAGCGGGGGTCCTTCGGAACACCGGGGAGCTGTTTTTT